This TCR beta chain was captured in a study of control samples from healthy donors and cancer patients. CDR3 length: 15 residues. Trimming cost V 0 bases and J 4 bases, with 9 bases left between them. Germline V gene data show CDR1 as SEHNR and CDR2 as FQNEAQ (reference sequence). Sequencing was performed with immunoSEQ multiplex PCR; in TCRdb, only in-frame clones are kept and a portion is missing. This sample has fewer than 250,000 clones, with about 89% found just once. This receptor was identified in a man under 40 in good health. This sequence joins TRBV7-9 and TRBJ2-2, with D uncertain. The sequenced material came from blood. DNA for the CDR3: TGTGCCAGCAGCTTAGCCCCCGCGGTCACCGGGGAGCTGTTTTTT. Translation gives CASSLAPAVTGELFF. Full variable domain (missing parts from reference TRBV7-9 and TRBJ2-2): DTGVSQNPRHKITKRGQNVTFRCDPISEHNRLYWYRQTLGQGPEFLTYFQNEAQLEKSRLLSDRFSAERPKGSFSTLEIQRTEQGDSAMYLCASSLAPAVTGELFFGEGSRLTVL.